The sample holds one count of the clone carrying this T cell receptor beta chain. Its target is not known. These data belong to a study of cytomegalovirus exposure and HLA in healthy donors. Broader study findings: Later work showed greater clonal expansion in HLA-associated TCR beta chains than in equally common others.

The CDR3 runs to 14 residues. Per germline, CDR1 SGHVS and CDR2 FNYEAQ. V was shortened by 1 base and J by 4 bases, with 10 bases between the two germline ends. Vbeta (60) and Jbeta (13) primers were used in the PCR. Clones were read by immunoSEQ multiplex PCR, and TCRdb kept only the in-frame ones, dropping some. The sample holds under 150,000 clones, around two thirds seen once. Likely unrecorded immune exposures existed in these nominally healthy donors. The source of this sequence is a human donor in good health. The rearrangement joins TRBV7-6 to TRBJ1-2; D ambiguous. The sequencing input was PBMCs. The DNA for the CDR3 is TGTGCCAGCAGCTTAGGTCAGGCGGGCTATGGCTACACCTTC. It specifies CASSLGQAGYGYTF. Supplemented by reference TRBV7-6 and TRBJ1-2, the full variable domain reads GAGVSQSPRYKVTKRGQDVALRCDPISGHVSLYWYRQALGQGPEFLTYFNYEAQQDKSGLPNDRFSAERPEGSISTLTIQRTEQRDSAMYRCASSLGQAGYGYTFGSGTRLTVV.